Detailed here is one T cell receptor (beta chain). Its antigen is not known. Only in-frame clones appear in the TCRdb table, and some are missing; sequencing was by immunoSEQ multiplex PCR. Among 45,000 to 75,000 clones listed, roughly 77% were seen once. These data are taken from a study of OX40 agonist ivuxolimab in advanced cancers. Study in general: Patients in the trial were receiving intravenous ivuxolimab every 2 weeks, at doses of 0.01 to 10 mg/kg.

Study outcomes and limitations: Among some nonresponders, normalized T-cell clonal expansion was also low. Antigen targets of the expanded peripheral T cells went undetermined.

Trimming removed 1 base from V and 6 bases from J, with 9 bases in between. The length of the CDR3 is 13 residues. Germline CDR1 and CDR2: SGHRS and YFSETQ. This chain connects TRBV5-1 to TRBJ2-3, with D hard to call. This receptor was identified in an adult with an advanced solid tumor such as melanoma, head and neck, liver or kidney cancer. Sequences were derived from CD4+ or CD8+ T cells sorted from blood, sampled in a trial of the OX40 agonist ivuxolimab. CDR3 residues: CASSLWYGDTQYF. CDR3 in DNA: TGCGCCAGCAGCTTGTGGTATGGGGATACGCAGTATTTT.